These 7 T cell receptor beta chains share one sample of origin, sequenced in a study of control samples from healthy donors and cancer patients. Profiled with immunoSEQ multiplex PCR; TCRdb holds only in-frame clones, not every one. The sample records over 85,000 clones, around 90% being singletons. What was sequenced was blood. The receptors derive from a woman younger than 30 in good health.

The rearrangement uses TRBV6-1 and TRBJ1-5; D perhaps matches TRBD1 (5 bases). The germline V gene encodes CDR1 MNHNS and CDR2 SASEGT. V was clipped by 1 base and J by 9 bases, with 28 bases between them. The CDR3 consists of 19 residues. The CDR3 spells CASSEVRRLWQGMDWPQHF. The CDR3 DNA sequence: TGTGCCAGCAGTGAAGTTCGGAGACTTTGGCAGGGAATGGATTGGCCCCAGCATTTT.

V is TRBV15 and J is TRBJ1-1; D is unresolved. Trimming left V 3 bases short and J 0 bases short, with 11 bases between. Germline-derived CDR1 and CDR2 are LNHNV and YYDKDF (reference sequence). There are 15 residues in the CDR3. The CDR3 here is CATSRGLDVNTEAFF. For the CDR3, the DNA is TGTGCCACCAGCAGGGGTCTGGACGTGAACACTGAAGCTTTCTTT.

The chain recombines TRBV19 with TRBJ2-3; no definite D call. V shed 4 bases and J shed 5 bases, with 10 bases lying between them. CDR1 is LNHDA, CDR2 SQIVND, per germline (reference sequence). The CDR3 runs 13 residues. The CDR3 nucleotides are TGTGCCAGTAGTACCATCCCGGGAGATACGCAGTATTTT. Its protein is CASSTIPGDTQYF.

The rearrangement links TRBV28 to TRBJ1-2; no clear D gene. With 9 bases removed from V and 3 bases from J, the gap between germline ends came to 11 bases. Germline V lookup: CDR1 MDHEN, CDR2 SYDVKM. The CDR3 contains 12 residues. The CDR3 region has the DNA TGTGCCAGTTTAGGGAACCACTATGGCTACACCTTC. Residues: CASLGNHYGYTF.

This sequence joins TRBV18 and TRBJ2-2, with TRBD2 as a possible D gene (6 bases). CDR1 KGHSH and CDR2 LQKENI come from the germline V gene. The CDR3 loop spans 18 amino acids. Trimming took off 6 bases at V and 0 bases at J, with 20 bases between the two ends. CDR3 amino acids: CASSRIDPGLTNTGELFF. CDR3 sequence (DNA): TGTGCCAGCTCCAGAATAGATCCGGGACTGACGAACACCGGGGAGCTGTTTTTT. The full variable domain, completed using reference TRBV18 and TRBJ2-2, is NAGVMQNPRHLVRRRGQEARLRCSPMKGHSHVYWYRQLPEEGLKFMVYLQKENIIDESGMPKERFSAEFPKEGPSILRIQQVVRGDSAAYFCASSRIDPGLTNTGELFFGEGSRLTVL.

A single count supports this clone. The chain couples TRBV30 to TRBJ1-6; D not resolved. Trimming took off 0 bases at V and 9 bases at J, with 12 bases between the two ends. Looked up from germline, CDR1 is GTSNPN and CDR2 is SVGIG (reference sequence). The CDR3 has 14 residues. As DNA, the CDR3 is TGTGCCTGGAGTGTAATAGTGCGAGGTTCACCCCTCCACTTT. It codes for CAWSVIVRGSPLHF.

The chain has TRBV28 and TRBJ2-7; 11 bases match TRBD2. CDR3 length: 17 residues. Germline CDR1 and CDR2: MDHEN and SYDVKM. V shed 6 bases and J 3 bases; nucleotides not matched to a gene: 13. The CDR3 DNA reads TGTGCCAGCAGATCCATGATTCTAGCGGGGGGACTCTACGAGCAGTACTTC. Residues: CASRSMILAGGLYEQYF.